The sequence of this TCR beta chain was determined in a study of regulatory T cells in long-lasting Graves disease. Time point meaning: persistent/refractory GD, antithyroid drugs over 5 years with positive TRAb. With RNA extracted from PBMCs as input, the TCR library was made. Relying on iRepertoire HTBI primers and Arm-PCR of CDR3 regions, the team built TCR beta libraries. TCRdb reprocessed the multiplex PCR reads via MiXCR and lists one record per CDR3 protein. Among 350,000 to 450,000 distinct CDR3 sequences listed, approximately 25% were seen once. This clonotype was counted ten times or more. Looked up from germline, CDR1 is MNHEY and CDR2 is SMNVEV (reference sequence). This CDR3 comprises 14 residues. Trimming stripped 0 bases from V and 0 bases from J, with 6 bases between.

The sequencing here drew on peripheral blood mononuclear cells (PBMCs), taken when the disease was refractory, from a patient treated with antithyroid drugs. The origin of this receptor is a woman aged 40 to 50 with Graves disease. The chain is built from TRBV27 and TRBJ2-7; no firm D call. The CDR3 here is CASSLSAASYEQYF. The CDR3, as DNA: TGTGCCAGCAGTTTATCGGCGGCCTCCTACGAGCAGTACTTC.